A selection of T cell receptor beta chains follows, all from one sample in a study of cytomegalovirus exposure and HLA in healthy donors. Libraries were prepared by immunoSEQ multiplex PCR; TCRdb keeps only in-frame clonotypes and omits some of them. Here the sample spans over 100,000 clones, about 88% being singletons. The sequencing input was PBMCs. All receptors come from a woman aged 18-29 years in good health and CMV-seronegative. The CDR3 runs from the conserved cysteine through the conserved F or W. D genes are given only for firm matches. Expanded clones get a size class; other rows say once, few or many, or leave the size out.

D: NA
length: 13
V: TRBV6-6
size: NA
J: TRBJ1-2
CDR3: CASSKLQGLSYTF
DNA: TGTGCCAGCAGTAAACTACAGGGCTTGAGCTACACCTTC

D: TRBD2
length: 17
V: TRBV5-1
size: NA
J: TRBJ2-2
CDR3: CASSLSTRGWNTGELFF
DNA: TGCGCCAGCAGCTTGAGTACGCGGGGGTGGAACACCGGGGAGCTGTTTTTT

D: NA
length: 14
V: TRBV5-1
size: NA
J: TRBJ2-2
CDR3: CASSLDRNTGELFF
DNA: TGCGCCAGCAGCTTGGACAGGAACACCGGGGAGCTGTTTTTT

D: NA
length: 13
V: TRBV11-2
size: NA
J: TRBJ1-2
CDR3: CASSLDRLSGYTF
DNA: TGTGCCAGCAGCTTAGACAGGTTAAGCGGCTACACCTTC

D: TRBD1
length: 15
V: TRBV15
size: NA
J: TRBJ2-7
CDR3: CATSRTGTGSREQYF
DNA: TGTGCCACCAGCAGAACAGGGACAGGGTCTAGAGAGCAGTACTTC

D: NA
length: 13
V: TRBV27
size: NA
J: TRBJ1-2
CDR3: CASSPGANYGYTF
DNA: TGTGCCAGCAGTCCCGGGGCTAACTATGGCTACACCTTC

D: NA
length: 13
V: TRBV29-1
size: NA
J: TRBJ2-1
CDR3: CSATKSSYNEQFF
DNA: TGCAGCGCAACCAAGAGCTCCTACAATGAGCAGTTCTTC

D: NA
length: 16
V: TRBV11-2
size: NA
J: TRBJ1-3
CDR3: CASSLRREGTGNTIYF
DNA: TGTGCCAGCAGCTTGAGGCGGGAAGGTACTGGAAACACCATATATTTT

D: TRBD1
length: 17
V: TRBV7-6
size: NA
J: TRBJ2-7
CDR3: CASSVQTGGGRPYEQYF
DNA: TGTGCCAGCAGCGTTCAAACAGGGGGCGGCCGACCCTACGAGCAGTACTTC

D: NA
length: 12
V: TRBV11-2
size: NA
J: TRBJ1-2
CDR3: CASSLGGAGYTF
DNA: TGTGCCAGCAGCTTAGGTGGGGCTGGCTACACCTTC

D: NA
length: 13
V: TRBV5-1
size: NA
J: TRBJ2-1
CDR3: CASSFGSSNEQFF
DNA: TGCGCCAGCAGCTTCGGGTCGAGTAATGAGCAGTTCTTC

D: NA
length: 16
V: TRBV6-6
size: few
J: TRBJ1-2
CDR3: CASSSARGVSGYGYTF
DNA: TGTGCCAGCAGCTCCGCGCGGGGAGTCTCCGGCTATGGCTACACCTTC

D: TRBD1
length: 15
V: TRBV5-1
size: NA
J: TRBJ1-4
CDR3: CASRNPGTGVDRLFF
DNA: TGCGCCAGCAGGAACCCCGGGACAGGGGTAGATAGGCTGTTTTTT

D: NA
length: 16
V: TRBV18
size: NA
J: TRBJ2-7
CDR3: CASSTQGGPSGYEQYF
DNA: TGTGCCAGCTCAACCCAGGGTGGCCCTAGTGGGTACGAGCAGTACTTC

D: TRBD1
length: 13
V: TRBV11-3
size: NA
J: TRBJ1-1
CDR3: CASSLRGTDEAFF
DNA: TGTGCCAGCAGCTTACGGGGGACAGATGAAGCTTTCTTT

D: TRBD2
length: 16
V: TRBV18
size: NA
J: TRBJ2-2
CDR3: CASSPTGSGASGELFF
DNA: TGTGCCAGCTCTCCCACCGGGAGCGGGGCATCCGGGGAGCTGTTTTTT

D: NA
length: 12
V: TRBV5-8
size: NA
J: TRBJ2-1
CDR3: CASSLRYNEQFF
DNA: TGTGCCAGCAGCTTGCGCTACAATGAGCAGTTCTTC